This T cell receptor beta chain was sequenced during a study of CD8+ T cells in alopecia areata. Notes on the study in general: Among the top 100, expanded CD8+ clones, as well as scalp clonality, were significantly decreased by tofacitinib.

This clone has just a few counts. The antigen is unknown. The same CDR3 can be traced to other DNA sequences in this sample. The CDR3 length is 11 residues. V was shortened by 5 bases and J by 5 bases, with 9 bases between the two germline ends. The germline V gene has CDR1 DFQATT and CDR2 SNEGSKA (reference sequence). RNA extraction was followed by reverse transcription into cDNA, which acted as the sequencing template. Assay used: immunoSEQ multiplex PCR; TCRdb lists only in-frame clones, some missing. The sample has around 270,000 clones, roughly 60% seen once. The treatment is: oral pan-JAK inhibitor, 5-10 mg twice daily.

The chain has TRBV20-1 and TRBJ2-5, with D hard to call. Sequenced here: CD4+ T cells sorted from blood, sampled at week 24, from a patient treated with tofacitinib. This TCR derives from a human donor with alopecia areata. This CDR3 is CSALDGETQYF. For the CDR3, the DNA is TGCAGTGCTTTAGATGGGGAGACCCAGTACTTC.